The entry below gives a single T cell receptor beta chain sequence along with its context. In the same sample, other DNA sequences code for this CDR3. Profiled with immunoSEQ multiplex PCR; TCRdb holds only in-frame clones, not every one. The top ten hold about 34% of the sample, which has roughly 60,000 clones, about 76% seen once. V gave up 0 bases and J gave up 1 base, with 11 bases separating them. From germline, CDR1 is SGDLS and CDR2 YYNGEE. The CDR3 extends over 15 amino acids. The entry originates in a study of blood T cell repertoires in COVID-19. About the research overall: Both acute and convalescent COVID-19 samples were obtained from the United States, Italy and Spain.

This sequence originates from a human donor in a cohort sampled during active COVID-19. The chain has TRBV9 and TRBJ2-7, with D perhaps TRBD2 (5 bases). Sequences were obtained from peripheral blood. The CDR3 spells CASSVGSSASYEQYF. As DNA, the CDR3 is TGTGCCAGCAGCGTAGGCAGTAGCGCTTCCTACGAGCAGTACTTC.